This T cell receptor beta chain originates from a study of cytomegalovirus exposure and HLA in healthy donors. Study information: The approximately 610 first-cohort repertoires shared a platform with the roughly 130 validation repertoires, as reported in a later analysis. The study, taken as a whole, reports: The classifier, whose performance was assessed in both the original and validation cohorts, reportedly diagnosed cytomegalovirus status with high specificity and sensitivity. Usually a TCR sequence was rare, but some public TCRs were found in many donors.

Profiled with immunoSEQ multiplex PCR; TCRdb holds only in-frame clones, not every one. The data hold 150,000 to 200,000 clones, with around 96% observed a single time. With regard to this clone: Antigen specificity is unknown.

This CDR3 has 14 residues. Germline V CDR1 and CDR2: SGHRS, YFSETQ. Trimming pared 4 bases from V and 2 bases from J, leaving 12 bases between. This receptor was identified in a woman aged 18-29 years in good health and CMV-seronegative. V gene TRBV5-1 combines with J gene TRBJ2-5; D unresolved. Sequencing was performed on PBMCs. The CDR3 reads CASSPGGRQETQYF. The DNA for the CDR3 is TGCGCCAGCAGCCCGGGTGGAAGGCAAGAGACCCAGTACTTC.